This TCR beta chain was recovered during a study of T cell repertoires in cytomegalovirus infection. Study context: A matching HLA type, together with CMV infection, was signaled by public TCR beta signatures. Broader study findings: Pooled public TCR beta family frequency picked out CMV carriers with the relevant HLA.

The CDR3 extends over 15 amino acids. Germline V lookup: CDR1 MNHNS, CDR2 SASEGT. V dropped 6 bases and J dropped 5; count of bases not matched to a gene: 12. Worth noting for this clonotype: What it recognizes is unknown.

TCRdb redid the calling of the reads with MiXCR, one entry per CDR3 protein. The sample contains around 320,000 distinct CDR3 sequences, 8% to 10% of which appear only once. The V call is TRBV6-1, the J call TRBJ1-1; 7 nucleotides line up with TRBD1. Sequencing was performed on PBMCs. This clonotype was sampled from a human donor in good health (CMV status not recorded). Some clones in this sample may be carry-over from other donors' samples. CDR3 bases: TGTGCCAGCAGCAAAAACAGGGGTTTCGGGACTGAAGCTTTCTTT. Its translation: CASSKNRGFGTEAFF.